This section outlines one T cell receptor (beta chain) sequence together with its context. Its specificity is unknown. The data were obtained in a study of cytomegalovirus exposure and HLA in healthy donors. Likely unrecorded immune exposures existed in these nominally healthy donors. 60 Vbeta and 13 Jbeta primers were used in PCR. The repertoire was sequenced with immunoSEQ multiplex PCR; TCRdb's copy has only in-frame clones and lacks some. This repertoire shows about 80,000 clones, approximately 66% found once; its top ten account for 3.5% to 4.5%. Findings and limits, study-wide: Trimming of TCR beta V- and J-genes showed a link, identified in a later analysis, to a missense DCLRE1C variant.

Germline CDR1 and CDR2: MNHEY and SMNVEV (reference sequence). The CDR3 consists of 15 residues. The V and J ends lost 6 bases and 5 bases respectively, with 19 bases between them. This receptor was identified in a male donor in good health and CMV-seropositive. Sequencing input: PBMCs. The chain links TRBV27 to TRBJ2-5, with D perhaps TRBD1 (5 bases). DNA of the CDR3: TGTGCCAGCAGGAGACTGACAGCCTTAGAGGAGACCCAGTACTTC. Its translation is CASRRLTALEETQYF.